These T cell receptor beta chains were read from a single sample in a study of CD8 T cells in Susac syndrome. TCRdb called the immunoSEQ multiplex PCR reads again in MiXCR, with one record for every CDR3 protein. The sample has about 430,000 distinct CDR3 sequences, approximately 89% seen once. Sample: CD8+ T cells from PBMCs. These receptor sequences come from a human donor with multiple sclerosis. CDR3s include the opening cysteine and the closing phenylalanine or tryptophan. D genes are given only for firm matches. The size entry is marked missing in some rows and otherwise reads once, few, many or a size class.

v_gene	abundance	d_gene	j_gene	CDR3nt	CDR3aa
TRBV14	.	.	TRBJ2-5	TGTGCCAGCAGCCAAGCTGTTCCCACGGCAGGGGAGACCCAGTACTTC	CASSQAVPTAGETQYF
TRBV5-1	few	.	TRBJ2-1	TGTGCCAGCAGAGACAGCTCCTACAATGAGCAGTTCTTC	CASRDSSYNEQFF
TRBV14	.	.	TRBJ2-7	TGTGCCAGCAGCCCGGAGGAGGTGTTCGAGCAGTACTTC	CASSPEEVFEQYF
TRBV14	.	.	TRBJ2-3	TGTGCCAGCAGCCAAGGTGCCGAATATGCAGATACGCAGTATTTT	CASSQGAEYADTQYF
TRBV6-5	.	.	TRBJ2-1	TGTGCCAGCTGCGGCGGGAGCGGTACAGGGAATGAGCAGTTCTTC	CASCGGSGTGNEQFF
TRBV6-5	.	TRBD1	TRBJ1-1	TGTGCCAGCAGAACAGGGGAGAACACTGAAGCTTTCTTT	CASRTGENTEAFF
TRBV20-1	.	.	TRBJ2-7	TGCAGTGCTAGAGGCCCAGGGCACTCCTACGAGCAGTACTTC	CSARGPGHSYEQYF
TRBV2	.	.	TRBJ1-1	TGTGCCAGCAGTTATGGAGGGGAGATGAACACTGAAGCTTTCTTT	CASSYGGEMNTEAFF
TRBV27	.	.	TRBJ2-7	TGTGCCAGCAGTTTAGTAGGGGCGGGCTCCTACGAGCAGTACTTC	CASSLVGAGSYEQYF
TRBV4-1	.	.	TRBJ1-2	TGCGCCAGCAATAATAATAAACAGGGCCTCAGCTATGGCTACACCTTC	CASNNNKQGLSYGYTF
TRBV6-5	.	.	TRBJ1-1	TGTGCCAGCAGTTATAGCAGCGGGGGCCCTGAAGCTTTCTTT	CASSYSSGGPEAFF
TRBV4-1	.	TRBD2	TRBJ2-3	TGCGCCAGCAGCCAGTGGAGCGGGGCAGATACGCAGTATTTT	CASSQWSGADTQYF
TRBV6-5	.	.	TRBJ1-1	TGTGCCAGCAGTTACTCGAAGGGCGTTGAAGCTTTCTTT	CASSYSKGVEAFF
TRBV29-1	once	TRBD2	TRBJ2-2	TGCAGCGCCGCGGGACTAGCGGGGAAAAACACCGGGGAGCTGTTTTTT	CSAAGLAGKNTGELFF
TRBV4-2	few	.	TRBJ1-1	TGTGCCAGCAGCCTGACGGGGGGCCAAACTGAAGCTTTCTTT	CASSLTGGQTEAFF
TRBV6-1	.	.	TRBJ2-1	TGTGCCAGCAGCAATGGGGGGAGGGGGTTGGGTAATGAGCAGTTCTTC	CASSNGGRGLGNEQFF
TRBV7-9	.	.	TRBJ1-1	TGTGCCAGCAGAAGGGCTTCAGGGTTCAAAGAAGCTTTCTTT	CASRRASGFKEAFF
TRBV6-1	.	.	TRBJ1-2	TGTGCCAGCAGTGAAATCGTCTTTTCTAACTATGGCTACACCTTC	CASSEIVFSNYGYTF
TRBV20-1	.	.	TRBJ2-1	TGCAGTGCTGAAACCGCCGGGACGGACCACAATGAGCAGTTCTTC	CSAETAGTDHNEQFF
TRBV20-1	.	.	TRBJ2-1	TGCAGTGCTAGAGAGACGGGCAGCTACAATGAGCAGTTCTTC	CSARETGSYNEQFF
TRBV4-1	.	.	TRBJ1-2	TGCGCCAGCAGCCAGCAAGCGGAAGGACCCTATGGCTACACCTTC	CASSQQAEGPYGYTF
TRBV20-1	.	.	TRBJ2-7	TGCAGTGCTAGCTCCGAAATAAATTCCTACGAGCAGTACTTC	CSASSEINSYEQYF
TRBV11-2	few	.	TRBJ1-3	TGTGCCAGCAGCCCGCCGGGGGAAAACACCATATATTTT	CASSPPGENTIYF
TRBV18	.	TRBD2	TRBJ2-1	TGTGCCAGCTCACCGACCTCGGGGGAGGGCGCCTACAATGAGCAGTTCTTC	CASSPTSGEGAYNEQFF